This T cell receptor beta chain was obtained from a study of TIL therapy for anti-PD-1-resistant metastatic lung cancer. Whole-study context: Median tumor mutation burden was 1.5 mutations per megabase. Overall study findings and caveats: Compared with baseline intratumoral T cells, expanded TIL cultures were more clonal and less diverse (6% vs 31%).

This clone showed up just a few times. What it binds is not known. The immunoSEQ assay was v3. Survey-level samples got approximately 2 million read pairs; deep-level samples got roughly 5-6.5 million. Sequencing used immunoSEQ multiplex PCR; TCRdb keeps in-frame clones, though not all of them. The sample consists of approximately 12,000 clones, approximately 52% of them appearing once. Germline V lookup: CDR1 WNHNN, CDR2 SYGVQD (reference sequence). Trimming at V came to 2 bases and at J to 3 bases, leaving 4 bases not matched to a gene. The CDR3 runs 15 residues. As to time point: pre-treatment sample, taken before nivolumab and TIL therapy. The tumor samples were excised metastases, mostly pleural nodules or supraclavicular lymph nodes.

The source material was tumor tissue, sampled at baseline. This chain links TRBV10-1 with TRBJ2-1; 7 nucleotides align to TRBD1. This sequence originates from a person aged 25 to 85 with non-small cell lung cancer. CDR3 coding DNA: TGCGCCAGCAGTGAGAGGCAGGGGGACTACAATGAGCAGTTCTTC. As protein: CASSERQGDYNEQFF.